The T cell receptor (beta chain) described here comes from a study of beta chain features in type 1 diabetes. Study results and caveats: Moderate but significant shortening of TCRB CDR3s was recorded in all four CD4+ subsets from Type 1 diabetes patients.

Per the germline V gene, CDR1 is KGHSH and CDR2 is LQKENI. CDR3 size: 18 residues. After removal of 0 bases from V and 0 bases from J, the junction contained 6 bases not matched to a gene. Expressed TCRB transcripts were sequenced, since all the RNA that had been isolated was reverse transcribed. Sequencing used immunoSEQ multiplex PCR; TCRdb keeps in-frame clones, though not all of them. The data show about 300,000 clones, about 13% seen once. On this clone itself: Its specificity is unknown.

The source is a young woman with type 1 diabetes. Material: naive CD4+ T cells from blood. The chain has TRBV18 and TRBJ2-1; 9 positions agree with TRBD1. The CDR3 loop reads CASSPPGTTGGSYNEQFF. The CDR3, as DNA: TGTGCCAGCTCACCACCGGGGACGACAGGGGGCTCCTACAATGAGCAGTTCTTC.